These 12 T cell receptor beta chains originate from one sample sequenced in a study of PD-1 blockade in classical Hodgkin lymphoma. All patients relapsed after autologous stem cell transplantation, and brentuximab vedotin exposure varied. The repertoire was sequenced with immunoSEQ multiplex PCR; TCRdb's copy has only in-frame clones and lacks some. The top ten clones hold about 16% of a sample with over 50,000 clones, roughly 73% of them seen once. The sequences come from peripheral blood mononuclear cells (PBMCs), collected before the second cycle of nivolumab. The receptors come from a human donor with classical Hodgkin lymphoma.

This clone was seen just once. V usage is TRBV14 and J usage is TRBJ2-7; possible D gene TRBD2, 6 bases. The CDR3 is 14 amino acids. Germline V CDR1 and CDR2: SGHDN, FVKESK. The V gene lost 1 base and the J gene lost 1 base, with 8 bases spanning the gap. CDR3 sequence reads: CASSQVGGSYEQYF. The DNA of the CDR3 is TGTGCCAGCAGCCAAGTGGGGGGTTCCTACGAGCAGTACTTC.

CDR3 DNA sequence: TGTGCCATCAGTGCGCAGCTATCCTCCTACGAGCAGTACTTC. Residues: CAISAQLSSYEQYF. The chain carries TRBV10-3 and TRBJ2-7; D is uncertain. Germline V gene lookup returns CDR1 ENHRY and CDR2 SYGVKD. The CDR3 is made up of 14 amino acids. Trimming removed 4 bases at V and 0 bases at J, with 10 bases between.

This clone showed up just a few times. The V call is TRBV14, the J call TRBJ2-3; D not resolved. The length of the CDR3 is 16 residues. Looked up from germline, CDR1 is SGHDN and CDR2 is FVKESK. V was trimmed by 4 bases and J by 0 bases, leaving 14 bases between them. CDR3 sequence (DNA): TGTGCCAGCAGCCTTAGGACGAGTACTAGCACAGATACGCAGTATTTT. Encoded protein: CASSLRTSTSTDTQYF.

The chain employs TRBV9 and TRBJ2-3, with a possible D match to TRBD2 (6 bases). Per the germline V gene, CDR1 is SGDLS and CDR2 is YYNGEE. The CDR3 covers 15 residues. Between the trimmed V and J ends, which lost 0 bases and 2 bases, there was a span of 10 bases. CDR3 DNA: TGTGCCAGCAGCGTAGGCGGGGCTTTCACAGATACGCAGTATTTT. Its protein product is CASSVGGAFTDTQYF.

The rearrangement joins TRBV6-5 to TRBJ1-2, with a possible D match to TRBD1 (6 bases). Trimming left V 5 bases short and J 8 bases short, with 21 bases between. Germline V CDR1 and CDR2: MNHEY, SVGAGI. This CDR3 has 15 amino acids. The CDR3 DNA follows: TGTGCCAGCAGTCCTAGCGGGACACCCCAAATCGGCTACACCTTC. It yields the protein CASSPSGTPQIGYTF.

The chain couples TRBV28 to TRBJ2-7; the D gene is possibly TRBD1 (6 bases). The CDR3 spans 14 residues. Germline lookup yields CDR1 MDHEN and CDR2 SYDVKM. V was pared by 4 bases and J by 4 bases, with 14 bases between. The CDR3 bases are TGTGCCAGCAGTTATCCCGGGACACTTTACGAGCAGTACTTC. Translating it yields CASSYPGTLYEQYF.

This clone appeared a few times. The CDR3 here is CASSSRALWDTQYF. The CDR3 coding sequence is TGTGCCAGCAGCTCGCGGGCCCTCTGGGATACGCAGTATTTT. The chain carries TRBV9 and TRBJ2-3; D is perhaps TRBD2 (5 bases). The CDR3 is 14 amino acids. Trimming pared 4 bases from V and 6 bases from J, leaving 15 bases between. Per germline, CDR1 SGDLS and CDR2 YYNGEE.

The V gene is TRBV30, the J gene TRBJ2-7; 8 bases fit TRBD1. V shed 0 bases and J 4 bases; nucleotides not matched to a gene: 2. Per germline, CDR1 GTSNPN and CDR2 SVGIG (reference sequence). The CDR3 runs 13 residues. DNA of the CDR3: TGTGCCTGGAGTGTAAGACAGGGGTACGAGCAGTACTTC. Translation: CAWSVRQGYEQYF.

This clone was counted between two and nine times. The chain couples TRBV9 to TRBJ1-1; a possible D gene is TRBD1 (5 bases). Between the trimmed V and J ends, which lost 1 base and 1 base, there was a span of 8 bases. This CDR3 region has 14 residues. Germline CDR1 and CDR2: SGDLS and YYNGEE. CDR3 protein: CASSVRGENTEAFF. For the CDR3, the DNA is TGTGCCAGCAGCGTAAGAGGGGAGAACACTGAAGCTTTCTTT.

The chain is built from TRBV29-1 and TRBJ2-7, with 10 nucleotides matching TRBD1. The CDR3 totals 12 residues. Germline V gives CDR1 SQVTM, CDR2 ANQGSEA. The trim removed 8 bases at V and 5 bases at J, leaving 6 bases unmatched. For the CDR3, the DNA is TGCAGCTTCCGGACAGGGGGAGACGAGCAGTACTTC. Translated, it gives CSFRTGGDEQYF.

The count of this clone is one. The chain is built from TRBV25-1 and TRBJ1-2; D is uncertain. From germline, CDR1 is MGHDK and CDR2 SYGVNS. This CDR3 has 12 amino acids. V lost 5 bases to trimming and J lost 8 bases, with 12 bases between them. The CDR3 nucleotides are TGTGCCAGCAGTCCTGGCCTGGGGGGCTACACCTTC. Residues: CASSPGLGGYTF.

This rearrangement joins TRBV7-2 to TRBJ2-7; D may be TRBD1 or TRBD2 (5 bases each). Trimming stripped 1 base from V and 0 bases from J, with 10 bases between. Germline lookup yields CDR1 SGHTA and CDR2 FQGNSA. The CDR3 runs 15 residues. The CDR3 DNA is TGTGCCAGCAGCTTAGATCCAGGGACCTCCTACGAGCAGTACTTC. The encoded protein is CASSLDPGTSYEQYF.